The sequence of this T cell receptor beta chain was determined in a study of OX40 agonist ivuxolimab in advanced cancers. The CDR3 loop spans 13 amino acids. J lost 4 bases, V lost 7 bases, and 3 bases had no gene match. Germline CDR1 reads MNHEY; CDR2 reads SVGAGI. It was autoimmune disease history or systemic immunosuppression that excluded patients. This clone was observed a single time. Some clones are missing from TCRdb's copy, which holds only in-frame ones; the method was immunoSEQ multiplex PCR. The table records almost 70,000 clones, approximately 89% of them present only once. The clonotype comes from an adult with an advanced solid tumor such as melanoma, head and neck, liver or kidney cancer. The chain couples TRBV6-5 to TRBJ2-5; TRBD2 agrees at 10 bases. The starting material was CD4+ or CD8+ T cells sorted from blood, obtained in a trial of the OX40 agonist ivuxolimab. CDR3 nucleotides: TGTGCCAGCAACAGACTAGCGGGAGAGACCCAGTACTTC. It yields the protein CASNRLAGETQYF.